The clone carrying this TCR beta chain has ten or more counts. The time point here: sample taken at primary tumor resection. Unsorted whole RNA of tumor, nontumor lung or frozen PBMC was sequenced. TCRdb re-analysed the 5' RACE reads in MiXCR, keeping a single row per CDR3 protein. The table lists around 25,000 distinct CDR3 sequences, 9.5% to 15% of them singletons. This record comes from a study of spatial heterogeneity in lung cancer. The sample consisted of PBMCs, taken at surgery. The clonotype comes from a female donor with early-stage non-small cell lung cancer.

The CDR3 loop reads CASSFAGTDQETQYF. In DNA form, the CDR3 reads TGTGCCAGCAGCTTCGCAGGGACAGACCAAGAGACCCAGTACTTC. This sequence joins TRBV7-6 and TRBJ2-5; 7 nucleotides agree with TRBD1. Unmatched junction bases numbered 4, after V lost 3 bases and J lost 0 bases. The CDR3 has 15 residues. The V gene's germline CDR1 is SGHVS and CDR2 FNYEAQ.